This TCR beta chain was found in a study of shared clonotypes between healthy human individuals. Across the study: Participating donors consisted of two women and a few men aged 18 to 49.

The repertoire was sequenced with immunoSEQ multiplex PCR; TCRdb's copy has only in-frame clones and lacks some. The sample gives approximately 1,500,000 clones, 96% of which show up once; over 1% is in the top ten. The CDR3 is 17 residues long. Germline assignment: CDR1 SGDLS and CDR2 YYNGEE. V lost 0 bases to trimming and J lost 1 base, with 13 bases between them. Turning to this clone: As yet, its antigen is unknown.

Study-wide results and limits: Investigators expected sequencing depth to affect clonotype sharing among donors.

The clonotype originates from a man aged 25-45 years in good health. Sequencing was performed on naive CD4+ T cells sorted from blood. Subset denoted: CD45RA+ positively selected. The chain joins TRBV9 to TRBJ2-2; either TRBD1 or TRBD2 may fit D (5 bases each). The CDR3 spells CASSVAPRGGNTGELFF. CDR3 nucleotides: TGTGCCAGCAGCGTAGCCCCCCGGGGCGGGAACACCGGGGAGCTGTTTTTT.